These T cell receptor beta chains were read from a single sample in a study of shared clonotypes between healthy human individuals. Repertoires were generated with immunoSEQ multiplex PCR, while TCRdb's copy carries only in-frame clones and drops some. This table holds roughly 2.1 million clones, 93% found once. Sequencing used naive CD8+ T cells from PBMCs. The receptors derive from a man aged 18 to 30 in good health. Some clones in this sample may be carry-over from other donors' samples. CDR3s include the opening cysteine and the closing phenylalanine or tryptophan. Each record gives: V gene, CDR3 length, J gene, CDR3 protein.

V: TRBV13; length: 15; J: TRBJ2-1; CDR3: CASSLGGTGNDEQFF
V: TRBV5-1; length: 14; J: TRBJ2-7; CDR3: CASSFKPSSGEQYF
V: TRBV6-1; length: 13; J: TRBJ2-7; CDR3: CASSETTFYEQYF
V: TRBV5-3; length: 12; J: TRBJ1-1; CDR3: CANYYMNTEAFF
V: TRBV7-9; length: 12; J: TRBJ1-1; CDR3: CASSFGRAEAFF
V: TRBV2; length: 16; J: TRBJ2-7; CDR3: CASSAPVVRSAYEQYF
V: TRBV29-1; length: 16; J: TRBJ2-5; CDR3: CSVDDPGQGKEETQYF
V: TRBV4-1; length: 15; J: TRBJ1-5; CDR3: CASSQDRGRNQPQHF
V: TRBV19; length: 14; J: TRBJ2-6; CDR3: CASYRGPGANVLTF
V: TRBV29-1; length: 14; J: TRBJ2-1; CDR3: CSVFSGQGGDEQFF
V: TRBV29-1; length: 14; J: TRBJ2-7; CDR3: CSVGLNSAGYEQYF
V: TRBV6-5; length: 15; J: TRBJ1-4; CDR3: CASSKQGADSEKLFF
V: TRBV4-2; length: 16; J: TRBJ2-7; CDR3: CASSQEERNKPYEQYF
V: TRBV7-8; length: 12; J: TRBJ2-1; CDR3: CASPSGEGEQFF
V: TRBV7-9; length: 16; J: TRBJ1-1; CDR3: CASSDGGAGLGTEAFF
V: TRBV29-1; length: 14; J: TRBJ2-3; CDR3: CSVVGGWGTDTQYF
V: TRBV28; length: 15; J: TRBJ2-1; CDR3: CASRFATGGRDEQFF
V: TRBV5-1; length: 17; J: TRBJ2-1; CDR3: CASSIGLAGPRGNEQFF
V: TRBV19; length: 17; J: TRBJ2-7; CDR3: CASSIGLAGWSSYEQYF
V: TRBV7-3; length: 13; J: TRBJ2-7; CDR3: CASSSSTDYEQYF